This T cell receptor beta chain is from a study of cytomegalovirus exposure and HLA in healthy donors. Findings of the study overall: Diagnosis of cytomegalovirus status made by the classifier reportedly showed high specificity and sensitivity.

As to this clone: Its target is unknown.

Primers for the PCR totalled 60 Vbeta and 13 Jbeta. Some clones are missing from TCRdb's copy, which holds only in-frame ones; the method was immunoSEQ multiplex PCR. The sample gives about 130,000 clones, almost 85% of which show up once; 2.7% is in the top ten. Germline V gives CDR1 LGHNA, CDR2 YNFKEQ. Trimming stripped 4 bases from V and 5 bases from J, with 17 bases between. The CDR3 covers 15 residues. The sample consisted of PBMCs. The receptor's source is a boy between 2 and 10 years old in good health and CMV-seronegative. The V gene is TRBV4-2, the J gene TRBJ1-1, with a possible D match to TRBD1 (5 bases). CDR3 bases: TGTGCCAGCAGCCTGACAGTAGGAGGGGATACTGAAGCTTTCTTT. Translated, it gives CASSLTVGGDTEAFF.